This section outlines one T cell receptor beta chain sequence together with its context. The antigen remains undetermined. The source of the sample is a study of cytomegalovirus exposure and HLA in healthy donors. Study-wide results and limits: CMV antigen specificity was confirmed in vitro for a few CMV-associated chains.

This PCR relied on a set of 60 Vbeta primers and 13 Jbeta primers. The assay was immunoSEQ multiplex PCR, and TCRdb's table has in-frame clones only and misses some. Among under 200,000 clones, around two thirds were seen once, and the ten largest hold 2.5% to 3%. V gave up 6 bases and J gave up 4 bases, with 10 bases separating them. Germline V lookup: CDR1 SNHLY, CDR2 FYNNEI. The CDR3 is 14 amino acids. V and J are TRBV2 and TRBJ2-6; D is possibly TRBD2 (5 bases). The sequencing input was PBMCs. The clonotype was recovered from a middle-aged man in good health and CMV-seronegative. CDR3 region: CASREVVGANVLTF. The CDR3 DNA follows: TGTGCCAGCAGGGAGGTAGTGGGGGCCAACGTCCTGACTTTC.